The clone carrying this TCR beta chain appeared many times. These data are taken from a study of T-cell memory formation after mild COVID-19. cDNA libraries for TCR alpha and TCR beta, carrying sample barcodes and UMIs, came from 5'RACE with constant-segment primers. TCRdb independently ran MiXCR on the 5' RACE reads; one entry per CDR3 protein. The sample contains 110,000 to 150,000 distinct CDR3 sequences, 14% to 15% of which appear only once. This TCR was recovered from an adult woman who had mild COVID-19 (a few samples of this study predate the infection). Cell type and time point are not known. Sequencing was performed on PBMCs or a T cell subset sorted from them (not recorded which).

As DNA, the CDR3 is TGTGCCAGCATCCCCCCAGGACTAGGGTACAATGAGCAGTTCTTC. This codes for CASIPPGLGYNEQFF. This rearrangement joins TRBV12-3 or TRBV12-4 to TRBJ2-1; 7 positions agree with TRBD2. Trimming removed 7 bases from V and 4 bases from J; junction bases left unmatched: 10. The CDR3 has 15 residues.